Below, 30 T cell receptor beta chains from the same sample are listed, as sequenced in a study of blood T cell repertoires in COVID-19. Data came from immunoSEQ multiplex PCR; TCRdb stores just in-frame clones and leaves some out. The table has roughly 250,000 clones, 92% seen once. Sequencing was performed on peripheral blood. All receptors derive from a man younger than 40 with COVID-19, enrolled during active disease.

The chain links TRBV29-1 to TRBJ2-3; D is unclear. Between the trimmed V and J ends, which lost 6 bases and 3 bases, there was a span of 13 bases. The CDR3 extends over 13 amino acids. Germline V lookup: CDR1 SQVTM, CDR2 ANQGSEA. In nucleotides, the CDR3 is TGCAGCGTCCGAGCCCCCCATACAGATACGCAGTATTTT. Its translation: CSVRAPHTDTQYF.

V gene TRBV5-4 combines with J gene TRBJ2-1; 14 nucleotides match TRBD2. The ends lost 4 bases at V and 6 bases at J; junction bases unmatched: 3. This CDR3 region has 15 residues. Germline loops: CDR1 SGHNT, CDR2 YYREEE (reference sequence). CDR3 residues: CASSRLAGGLNEQFF. The DNA for the CDR3 is TGTGCCAGCAGCCGACTAGCGGGGGGGCTCAATGAGCAGTTCTTC. Complete variable domain (other parts from reference TRBV5-4 and TRBJ2-1): ETGVTQSPTHLIKTRGQQVTLRCSSQSGHNTVSWYQQALGQGPQFIFQYYREEENGRGNFPPRFSGLQFPNYSSELNVNALELDDSALYLCASSRLAGGLNEQFFGPGTRLTVL.

This chain connects TRBV11-1 to TRBJ2-7; 9 nucleotides agree with TRBD1. This CDR3 is 15 amino acids long. The ends lost 5 bases at V and 6 bases at J; junction bases unmatched: 11. Germline CDR1 SGHAT, CDR2 FQDESV (reference sequence). The CDR3 DNA sequence: TGTGCCAGCAGCAAAGGGACAGGGAGTATGAGCGAGCAGTACTTC. Protein: CASSKGTGSMSEQYF.

V gene TRBV5-5 combines with J gene TRBJ2-3; D unresolved. There are 15 residues in the CDR3. Germline values: CDR1 SGHKS, CDR2 YYEKEE (reference sequence). The V end lost 0 bases, the J end lost 2 bases, and 10 bases lay between the germline ends. CDR3 protein: CASSLELVNTDTQYF. As DNA, the CDR3 is TGTGCCAGCAGCTTGGAGCTGGTGAACACAGATACGCAGTATTTT.

The J gene is TRBJ2-7, the V gene TRBV5-1; 8 nucleotides line up with TRBD1. This CDR3 is 14 amino acids long. The J segment lost 6 bases and the V segment lost 0 bases, leaving 5 bases of the junction unmatched. CDR1 is SGHRS, CDR2 YFSETQ, per germline. The CDR3 sequence is CASSLAGQVGEQYF. CDR3 DNA sequence: TGCGCCAGCAGCTTGGCGGGACAGGTAGGCGAGCAGTACTTC.

Comment on this clone: The sample has other DNA sequences that encode this CDR3 too. This rearrangement joins TRBV6-5 to TRBJ2-2; 7 nucleotides line up with TRBD1. Germline assignment: CDR1 MNHEY and CDR2 SVGAGI. CDR3 length equals 14 residues. V dropped 8 bases and J dropped 1; count of bases not matched to a gene: 4. The CDR3 is CASRRDRNTGELFF. The CDR3 DNA reads as TGTGCCAGCCGACGGGACAGGAACACCGGGGAGCTGTTTTTT.

The chain carries TRBV11-2 and TRBJ1-2, with 7 positions matching TRBD1. V gave up 0 bases and J gave up 7 bases; unmatched junction bases: 8. Germline V lookup: CDR1 SGHAT, CDR2 FQNNGV. The CDR3 is made up of 15 amino acids. The CDR3 region has the DNA TGTGCCAGCAGCTTAGATCGGGACAGTCCCCCTGGCTACACCTTC. Protein product: CASSLDRDSPPGYTF.

The chain couples TRBV25-1 to TRBJ2-7; 7 nucleotides align to TRBD1. After removal of 3 bases from V and 1 base from J, the junction contained 12 bases not matched to a gene. The CDR3 totals 17 residues. Germline CDR1 and CDR2: MGHDK and SYGVNS. CDR3 protein: CASSDGELQGTSYEQYF. In nucleotides, the CDR3 is TGTGCCAGCAGTGATGGGGAACTACAGGGGACGTCCTACGAGCAGTACTTC.

This chain joins TRBV10-1 and TRBJ1-1, with D maybe TRBD1 (5 bases). The germline V gene encodes CDR1 WNHNN and CDR2 SYGVQD (reference sequence). Trimming took 6 bases from V and 3 from J, leaving 14 bases between them. The CDR3 is 14 amino acids. In DNA, the CDR3 is TGCGCCAGCAGAGGGCAGGGTATGGACACTGAAGCTTTCTTT. Its protein product is CASRGQGMDTEAFF.

This chain uses TRBV5-5 with TRBJ1-2; D is perhaps TRBD1 (5 bases). Germline V gene data show CDR1 as SGHKS and CDR2 as YYEKEE (reference sequence). The CDR3 sequence is 15 residues long. Between the trimmed V and J ends, which lost 2 bases and 4 bases, there was a span of 15 bases. CDR3 region: CASSFNTGSPYGYTF. In nucleotides, the CDR3 is TGTGCCAGCAGCTTTAACACAGGTAGTCCCTATGGCTACACCTTC.

The chain recombines TRBV5-1 with TRBJ1-2; no definite D call. Germline V CDR1 and CDR2: SGHRS, YFSETQ. The CDR3 is made up of 12 amino acids. V was clipped by 4 bases and J by 4 bases, with 8 bases between them. CDR3 nucleotides: TGCGCCAGCAGCGTGGACGGCTATGGCTACACCTTC. This sequence encodes CASSVDGYGYTF.

The chain employs TRBV10-3 and TRBJ1-3, with a possible D match to TRBD1 (6 bases). This CDR3 comprises 14 residues. V was cut by 10 bases and J by 0 bases, with 13 bases left in between. Germline CDR1 reads ENHRY; CDR2 reads SYGVKD. In DNA form, the CDR3 reads TGTGCCACTCAGGACAGTACCTCTGGAAACACCATATATTTT. Its protein is CATQDSTSGNTIYF.

The chain recombines TRBV10-1 with TRBJ2-7, with a weak D call TRBD2 (5 bases). Germline CDR1 is WNHNN and CDR2 is SYGVQD (reference sequence). There are 15 residues in the CDR3. V dropped 2 bases and J dropped 3 bases, with 14 bases sitting between them. CDR3 nucleotides: TGCGCCAGCAGTGAGGGTCCTCCGGGGTACTACGAGCAGTACTTC. It encodes CASSEGPPGYYEQYF.

In DNA, the CDR3 is TGTGCCAGCAGTTTGGTGAGCCAGGGGTTATACGAGCAGTACTTC. Amino acid sequence: CASSLVSQGLYEQYF. The genes are TRBV27 and TRBJ2-7; D might be TRBD1 (6 bases). The CDR3 totals 15 residues. V was clipped by 3 bases and J by 4 bases, with 16 bases between them. The germline gives CDR1 MNHEY, CDR2 SMNVEV (reference sequence).

The chain joins TRBV6-5 to TRBJ2-3; tentatively, D is TRBD2 (5 bases). The CDR3 length is 14 residues. V lost 2 bases and J lost 2, with 8 bases in between. Looked up from germline, CDR1 is MNHEY and CDR2 is SVGAGI. CDR3: CASSYRGLTDTQYF. The CDR3 DNA is TGTGCCAGCAGTTACCGGGGTCTCACAGATACGCAGTATTTT.

The J gene is TRBJ2-7, the V gene TRBV7-9; D call uncertain. The V and J ends lost 3 bases and 2 bases respectively, with 11 bases between them. This CDR3 has 14 amino acids. Germline CDR1 reads SEHNR; CDR2 reads FQNEAQ (reference sequence). The DNA for the CDR3 is TGTGCCAGCAGCTTCCCCAAGCCCCCCTACGAGCAGTACTTC. The encoded protein is CASSFPKPPYEQYF.

The rearrangement uses TRBV27 and TRBJ1-1; 7 positions match TRBD1. CDR3 length equals 14 residues. J gave up 4 bases and V 3 bases, and 5 bases lay outside the gene matches. The V gene's germline CDR1 is MNHEY and CDR2 SMNVEV (reference sequence). The CDR3 protein is CASSFIGGGTEAFF. CDR3 nucleotide sequence: TGTGCCAGCAGTTTCATAGGGGGCGGCACTGAAGCTTTCTTT.

The rearrangement joins TRBV5-6 to TRBJ1-6, with 8 bases that match TRBD1. Per the germline V gene, CDR1 is SGHDT and CDR2 is YYEEEE. The CDR3 is made up of 14 amino acids. Unmatched junction bases numbered 5, after V lost 4 bases and J lost 8 bases. CDR3 sequence (DNA): TGTGCCAGCAGCCACGGACAGGGTGATTCACCCCTCCACTTT. Encoded protein: CASSHGQGDSPLHF.

The chain carries TRBV6-1 and TRBJ2-6; D is unresolved. CDR3 length: 15 residues. The germline gives CDR1 MNHNS, CDR2 SASEGT. Trimming took off 3 bases at V and 1 base at J, with 7 bases between the two ends. CDR3 sequence (DNA): TGTGCCAGCAGTGAGACAAGATCTGGGGCCAACGTCCTGACTTTC. Translated: CASSETRSGANVLTF.

This chain uses TRBV5-4 with TRBJ1-6, with TRBD1 identical over 9 bases. The CDR3 is made up of 15 amino acids. With V trimmed by 2 bases and J by 4 bases, 1 base remained unmatched. Germline V lookup: CDR1 SGHNT, CDR2 YYREEE (reference sequence). In DNA form, the CDR3 reads TGTGCCAGCAGCTTACAGGGGGCTTATAATTCACCCCTCCACTTT. This gives the protein CASSLQGAYNSPLHF.

V usage is TRBV11-2 and J usage is TRBJ2-2; tentative D call: TRBD1 (6 bases). The germline CDR1 and CDR2 sequences are SGHAT and FQNNGV. V was pared by 4 bases and J by 4 bases, with 10 bases between. This CDR3 region has 14 residues. The CDR3 sequence: CASSSTGPTGELFF. Written as DNA, the CDR3 is TGTGCCAGCAGCTCAACAGGGCCCACCGGGGAGCTGTTTTTT.

This chain links TRBV27 with TRBJ2-7; TRBD1 agrees at 7 bases. CDR3 length equals 15 residues. With V trimmed by 2 bases and J by 2 bases, 6 bases remained unmatched. Germline-derived CDR1 and CDR2 are MNHEY and SMNVEV (reference sequence). The CDR3 region has the DNA TGTGCCAGCAGTTTAGAGACAGGGCCAGCCTACGAGCAGTACTTC. Protein product: CASSLETGPAYEQYF.

This clone was recorded once. The gene calls are TRBV6-5 and TRBJ1-1; D unclear. Germline values: CDR1 MNHEY, CDR2 SVGAGI. The germline V and J ends were trimmed by 6 bases and 0 bases, with 14 bases remaining between them. This CDR3 contains 15 residues. The CDR3, as DNA: TGTGCCAGCAGGTTACCGGGAGACATGAACACTGAAGCTTTCTTT. Protein sequence: CASRLPGDMNTEAFF.

The V and J genes are TRBV5-1 and TRBJ2-3, with a weak D call TRBD2 (7 bases). Between the trimmed V and J ends, which lost 3 bases and 0 bases, there was a span of 11 bases. The CDR3 is made up of 15 amino acids. The germline gives CDR1 SGHRS, CDR2 YFSETQ. Here the CDR3 DNA reads TGCGCCAGCAGCTATGCGGGGGCTAGCACAGATACGCAGTATTTT. Translation gives CASSYAGASTDTQYF. Complete variable domain (other parts from reference TRBV5-1 and TRBJ2-3): KAGVTQTPRYLIKTRGQQVTLSCSPISGHRSVSWYQQTPGQGLQFLFEYFSETQRNKGNFPGRFSGRQFSNSRSEMNVSTLELGDSALYLCASSYAGASTDTQYFGPGTRLTVL.

The chain couples TRBV2 to TRBJ1-2, with D unresolved. This CDR3 is 13 amino acids long. Germline V CDR1 and CDR2: SNHLY, FYNNEI. V was pared by 7 bases and J by 3 bases, with 12 bases between. The CDR3 nucleotides read TGTGCCAGCACCGTGTTCGGTGACTATGGCTACACCTTC. This codes for CASTVFGDYGYTF.

The V and J genes are TRBV10-3 and TRBJ2-3; no clear D gene. Trimming removed 11 bases from V and 0 bases from J, with 18 bases in between. The CDR3 runs to 15 residues. Germline V gene lookup returns CDR1 ENHRY and CDR2 SYGVKD. CDR3 loop: CASLNSGSSTDTQYF. DNA for the CDR3: TGTGCCTCCCTAAACTCCGGGTCTAGCACAGATACGCAGTATTTT.

V and J are TRBV19 and TRBJ2-5; TRBD1 matches at 8 bases. CDR3 size: 16 residues. V lost 5 bases to trimming and J lost 2 bases; unmatched junction nucleotides: 10. The V gene's germline CDR1 is LNHDA and CDR2 SQIVND (reference sequence). CDR3 protein: CASSLRTGKGQETQYF. The CDR3 coding sequence is TGTGCCAGTAGTCTCCGGACAGGGAAAGGGCAAGAGACCCAGTACTTC.

The chain is built from TRBV6-5 and TRBJ1-2, with 9 bases that match TRBD1. Trimming took 6 bases from V and 8 from J; bases not matched to a gene: 7. Germline V CDR1 and CDR2: MNHEY, SVGAGI. The CDR3 has 13 residues. This chain's CDR3 is CASRTTGGRGYTF. The CDR3 bases are TGTGCCAGCAGAACTACAGGGGGCCGGGGCTACACCTTC.

The chain carries TRBV5-1 and TRBJ2-7; perhaps TRBD1 as D (6 bases). Trimming pared 2 bases from V and 2 bases from J, leaving 11 bases between. The CDR3 loop spans 14 amino acids. In germline, CDR1 is SGHRS, CDR2 YFSETQ. The CDR3 is CASSFQGGPYEQYF. The CDR3 coding sequence is TGCGCCAGCAGCTTTCAAGGGGGTCCCTACGAGCAGTACTTC.

The chain carries TRBV7-9 and TRBJ2-6; 10 nucleotides align to TRBD1. The CDR3 is 19 residues long. V lost 2 bases to trimming and J lost 2 bases; unmatched junction nucleotides: 9. Germline V CDR1 and CDR2: SEHNR, FQNEAQ (reference sequence). The DNA for the CDR3 is TGTGCCAGCAGCTTAATAGGGGGACAGGGGCATACTGGGGCCAACGTCCTGACTTTC. It encodes CASSLIGGQGHTGANVLTF.